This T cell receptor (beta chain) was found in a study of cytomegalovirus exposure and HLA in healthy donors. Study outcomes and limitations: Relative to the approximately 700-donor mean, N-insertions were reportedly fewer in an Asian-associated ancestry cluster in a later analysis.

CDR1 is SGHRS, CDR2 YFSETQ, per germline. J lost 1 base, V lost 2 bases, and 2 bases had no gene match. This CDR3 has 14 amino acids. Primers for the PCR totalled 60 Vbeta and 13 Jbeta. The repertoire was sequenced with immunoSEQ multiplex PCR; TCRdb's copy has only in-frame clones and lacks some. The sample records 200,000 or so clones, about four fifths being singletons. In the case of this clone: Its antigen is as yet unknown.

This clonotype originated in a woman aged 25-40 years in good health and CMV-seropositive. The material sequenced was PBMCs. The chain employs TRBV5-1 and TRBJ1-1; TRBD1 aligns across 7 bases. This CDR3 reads CASSLTGENTEAFF. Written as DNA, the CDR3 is TGCGCCAGCAGCTTAACAGGGGAGAACACTGAAGCTTTCTTT. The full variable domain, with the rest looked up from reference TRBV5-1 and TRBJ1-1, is KAGVTQTPRYLIKTRGQQVTLSCSPISGHRSVSWYQQTPGQGLQFLFEYFSETQRNKGNFPGRFSGRQFSNSRSEMNVSTLELGDSALYLCASSLTGENTEAFFGQGTRLTVV.